This record looks at one T cell receptor beta chain sequence and its context. This clonotype occurred many times. The target of this receptor is not known. No base quality values were provided; no much bigger clone lies one nucleotide off. Genomic DNA served as template for TCR beta VDJ combination and CDR3 sequence profiling. TCR repertoire sequencing was run on an Illumina HiSeq 2000. In the authors' own workflow: Repertoires were assessed using TRBV/TRBJ rearrangement plots, CDR3 size and DJ length profiles, and Simpson's diversity index. Whichever DNA sequence was most abundant in the deep sequencing data was defined as the immunodominant clone. CDR3 amino acid sequences were screened for sharing across subjects and compared with published repertoires and the VDJdb database. TCRdb handled the public reads itself, with Q25 trimming in fastp and clone calling in MiXCR, and kept productive beta chains. Records with the same CDR3 protein are collapsed into one entry carrying the most frequent genes and DNA. The V and J calls and clone size are TCRdb's, not the authors'. Counted in this sample were around 430,000 distinct CDR3 sequences; about a third of them appeared once. 0.75% to 0.95% of the sample is held by the ten biggest clonotypes.

This entry belongs to a study of CD8+CD57+ T cells in acquired aplastic anemia (dated by TCRdb to 2016 to 2019). Study-level background: On average, sorted CD4+ and CD8+ cells yielded around 3.1 ug of extracted DNA, with a range of roughly 0.17 to 27.4 ug. CD8+CD57+ expansion was defined as frequency above the mean frequency observed in healthy subjects.

Points the paper makes about the study in general: About 30 CD8+ CDR3 sequences were found in both patients and controls but appeared to be highly expressed in patients and within the immunodominant clones of the patients. Patients and healthy controls showed no significant difference in CD8+ Simpson's diversity (P=0.060).

Flow cytometry had shown CD8+CD57+ cell expansion in the patients selected for sequencing. Every patient had severe acquired aplastic anemia, diagnosed using the International Study of Aplastic Anemia and Agranulocytosis and Camitta criteria. At the time blood was sampled, none of the patients had received any therapy. In the study, sorted CD4+ and CD8+ blood T cells from patients with severe aplastic anemia and from healthy subjects underwent deep sequencing of TCR repertoires. In the USA, patient enrollment took place under clinicaltrials.gov protocols 00001620, 01623167, 00001397, 00071045, 00081523 and 00961064. Ficoll-Paque density gradient centrifugation was used to isolate peripheral blood mononuclear cells. CD4+ and CD8+ T cells were sorted by FACS or magnetic beads before DNA extraction. Including cysteine and phenylalanine, the CDR3 has 14 amino acids. Only the CDR3 DNA is retained, 42 bases long and in frame from the first base. V trim: 7 bases; J trim: 3 bases; unmatched bases: 8. The germline V gene specifies SQVTM as CDR1 and ANQGSEA as CDR2.

The rearrangement combines TRBV29-1 with TRBJ2-3; TRBD2 aligns with 9 central bases. The TCR sequence derives from a human donor with aplastic anemia. Sequences were obtained from sorted CD4+, CD8+, or CD8+CD57+ T cells (not recorded which) from PBMCs. The CDR3 amino acid sequence is: CSGGVSGGTDTQYF. At the DNA level, the sequence is TGCAGCGGGGGGGTTAGCGGGGGAACAGATACGCAGTATTTT.